This is a list of T cell receptor beta chains from one sample in a study of monozygotic twins with inflammatory bowel disease. One entry per CDR3 protein, without DNA, is what TCRdb gives after re-calling the 5' RACE reads. Its listing shows 350,000 to 550,000 distinct CDR3 sequences. Sequencing was done on a sample of blood. These receptors were taken from a human donor with ulcerative colitis or Crohn's disease, or a healthy co-twin of an affected twin (not recorded which). CDR3s include the opening cysteine and the closing phenylalanine or tryptophan. The order of the fields is V gene, J gene, CDR3 protein.

v_gene: TRBV20-1; j_gene: TRBJ2-1; CDR3aa: CSARDLGGTRINEQFF
v_gene: TRBV6-1; j_gene: TRBJ1-6; CDR3aa: CASSTQGGSNSPLHF
v_gene: TRBV20-1; j_gene: TRBJ2-3; CDR3aa: CSANPSDTQYF
v_gene: TRBV10-3; j_gene: TRBJ2-3; CDR3aa: CAIAPGIADTQYF
v_gene: TRBV28; j_gene: TRBJ1-4; CDR3aa: CATGLSFEKLFF
v_gene: TRBV20-1; j_gene: TRBJ2-5; CDR3aa: CSAPPGANQETQYF
v_gene: TRBV7-9; j_gene: TRBJ2-1; CDR3aa: CAISLEPAGFDEQFF
v_gene: TRBV6-5; j_gene: TRBJ1-5; CDR3aa: CASSYSVGASQPQHF
v_gene: TRBV3-1; j_gene: TRBJ2-3; CDR3aa: CASSQASGGAVRADTQYF
v_gene: TRBV20-1; j_gene: TRBJ2-2; CDR3aa: CSASHRRTGELFF
v_gene: TRBV25-1; j_gene: TRBJ2-1; CDR3aa: CASSFSGRVYNEQFF
v_gene: TRBV30; j_gene: TRBJ1-2; CDR3aa: CAWSLGDYSYTF
v_gene: TRBV6-1; j_gene: TRBJ1-1; CDR3aa: CAISRQGTEAFF
v_gene: TRBV2; j_gene: TRBJ1-5; CDR3aa: CASSGESNQPQHF
v_gene: TRBV5-1; j_gene: TRBJ1-2; CDR3aa: CASSLYWDRGDYTF
v_gene: TRBV2; j_gene: TRBJ1-5; CDR3aa: CASSRASQPQHF
v_gene: TRBV18; j_gene: TRBJ2-6; CDR3aa: CASSPLLAVTGANVLTF
v_gene: TRBV11-2; j_gene: TRBJ1-2; CDR3aa: CASNSRPEFYYGYTF
v_gene: TRBV3-1; j_gene: TRBJ2-7; CDR3aa: CASSQVPVTEQYF
v_gene: TRBV10-3; j_gene: TRBJ1-4; CDR3aa: CAISRSHGVEKLFF
v_gene: TRBV24-1; j_gene: TRBJ2-7; CDR3aa: CATSDLLLFTDRFYEQYF
v_gene: TRBV12-3/TRBV12-4; j_gene: TRBJ1-5; CDR3aa: CASKRGNQPQHF
v_gene: TRBV7-2; j_gene: TRBJ2-7; CDR3aa: CASSLERGPYEQYF
v_gene: TRBV5-8; j_gene: TRBJ1-2; CDR3aa: CAGTGGGSYGYTF
v_gene: TRBV30; j_gene: TRBJ2-7; CDR3aa: CACSTDSYEQYF
v_gene: TRBV9; j_gene: TRBJ2-7; CDR3aa: CASSPAVATTYEQYF
v_gene: TRBV25-1; j_gene: TRBJ2-7; CDR3aa: CASSLRLSYEQYF
v_gene: TRBV24-1; j_gene: TRBJ2-5; CDR3aa: CATSDPQETQYF
v_gene: TRBV20-1; j_gene: TRBJ2-4; CDR3aa: CSAVDTAKNIQYF
v_gene: TRBV7-2; j_gene: TRBJ2-1; CDR3aa: CASSFKGSSYNEQFF
v_gene: TRBV30; j_gene: TRBJ1-5; CDR3aa: CAWSSGTVSNQPQHF
v_gene: TRBV10-3; j_gene: TRBJ2-2; CDR3aa: CAIQGGGELFF
v_gene: TRBV19; j_gene: TRBJ1-1; CDR3aa: CASSSPNRGNTEAFF
v_gene: TRBV2; j_gene: TRBJ2-7; CDR3aa: CASSQETEEQYF
v_gene: TRBV20-1; j_gene: TRBJ2-7; CDR3aa: CSARKSQNYEQYF
v_gene: TRBV5-6; j_gene: TRBJ2-5; CDR3aa: CASSLRLAGGPNQETQYF
v_gene: TRBV12-3/TRBV12-4; j_gene: TRBJ2-3; CDR3aa: CASSLALRTGSADTQYF
v_gene: TRBV7-2; j_gene: TRBJ1-5; CDR3aa: CASSLDLPSAQHF
v_gene: TRBV5-6; j_gene: TRBJ2-7; CDR3aa: CASSLMGEQYF
v_gene: TRBV12-3/TRBV12-4; j_gene: TRBJ2-3; CDR3aa: CASSVSSSDTQYF
v_gene: TRBV6-6; j_gene: TRBJ1-4; CDR3aa: CASSPERGKLFF
v_gene: TRBV2; j_gene: TRBJ2-5; CDR3aa: CASSEQGGRETQYF
v_gene: TRBV10-3; j_gene: TRBJ2-5; CDR3aa: CAIRGTSGRTGETQYF
v_gene: TRBV10-2; j_gene: TRBJ2-7; CDR3aa: CAGSVGGTDEQYF
v_gene: TRBV19; j_gene: TRBJ2-5; CDR3aa: CASSGLSIETQYF
v_gene: TRBV30; j_gene: TRBJ1-2; CDR3aa: CAWATGNYGYTF
v_gene: TRBV27; j_gene: TRBJ1-3; CDR3aa: CANQPARVGNTIYF
v_gene: TRBV6-2/TRBV6-3; j_gene: TRBJ2-7; CDR3aa: CASTDGDYAYEQYF
v_gene: TRBV7-2; j_gene: TRBJ2-5; CDR3aa: CASSLVWAETQYF
v_gene: TRBV11-2; j_gene: TRBJ2-5; CDR3aa: CASSFSSSGTSGVQETQYF
v_gene: TRBV5-4; j_gene: TRBJ2-2; CDR3aa: CASSSPDGTGELFF
v_gene: TRBV11-2; j_gene: TRBJ2-1; CDR3aa: CASSPGTSGRGAYNEQFF
v_gene: TRBV7-9; j_gene: TRBJ1-3; CDR3aa: CASSFRTGGAAGNTIYF
v_gene: TRBV28; j_gene: TRBJ2-5; CDR3aa: CASRTSGRLMWETQYF
v_gene: TRBV20-1; j_gene: TRBJ1-2; CDR3aa: CSAERGGYGYTF